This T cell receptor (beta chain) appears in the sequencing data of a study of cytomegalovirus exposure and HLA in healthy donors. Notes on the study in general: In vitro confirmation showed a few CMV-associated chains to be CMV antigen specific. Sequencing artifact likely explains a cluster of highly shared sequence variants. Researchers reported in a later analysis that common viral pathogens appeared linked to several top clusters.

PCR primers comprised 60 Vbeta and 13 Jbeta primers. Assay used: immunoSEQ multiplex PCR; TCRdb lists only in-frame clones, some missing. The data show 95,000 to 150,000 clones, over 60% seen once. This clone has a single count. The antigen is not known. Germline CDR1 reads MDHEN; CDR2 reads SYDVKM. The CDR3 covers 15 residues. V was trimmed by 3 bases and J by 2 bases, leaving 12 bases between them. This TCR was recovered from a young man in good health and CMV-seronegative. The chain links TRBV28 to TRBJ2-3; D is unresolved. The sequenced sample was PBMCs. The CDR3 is CASSFARAYTDTQYF. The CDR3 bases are TGTGCCAGCAGTTTCGCGAGAGCTTACACAGATACGCAGTATTTT.